A single sample is the source of the 29 T cell receptor beta chains below, sequenced in a study of cytomegalovirus exposure and HLA in healthy donors. PCR employed 60 Vbeta and 13 Jbeta primers. Sequencing used immunoSEQ multiplex PCR; TCRdb keeps in-frame clones, though not all of them. The sample has approximately 170,000 clones, 80% seen once. Sequenced input: PBMCs. The receptors come from a woman between 45 and 60 years old in good health and CMV-seropositive.

This chain links TRBV5-1 with TRBJ2-1, with 7 bases matching TRBD2. CDR1 and CDR2 from the germline V gene are SGHRS and YFSETQ. The CDR3 length is 18 residues. V trimming: 4 bases; J trimming: 0 bases; junction bases outside the gene matches: 13. The CDR3 spells CASSRELYSGHSYNEQFF. The CDR3 region has the DNA TGCGCCAGCAGCCGAGAGCTATATAGCGGGCACTCCTACAATGAGCAGTTCTTC. Combining the CDR3 with reference TRBV5-1 and TRBJ2-1 gives the whole variable domain KAGVTQTPRYLIKTRGQQVTLSCSPISGHRSVSWYQQTPGQGLQFLFEYFSETQRNKGNFPGRFSGRQFSNSRSEMNVSTLELGDSALYLCASSRELYSGHSYNEQFFGPGTRLTVL.

V is TRBV5-8 and J is TRBJ1-1; D call uncertain. V lost 7 bases, J lost 4 bases, and 11 bases lay in between. This CDR3 comprises 12 residues. Germline loops: CDR1 SGHTS, CDR2 YDEGEE. Here the CDR3 reads CASAPRGTEAFF. The CDR3 coding sequence is TGTGCCAGCGCCCCACGGGGCACTGAAGCTTTCTTT.

Concerning this clone itself: This specimen includes other DNA sequences encoding the same CDR3. The chain uses TRBV11-2 and TRBJ2-1, with 7 nucleotides matching TRBD2. The CDR3 is made up of 15 amino acids. Per the germline V gene, CDR1 is SGHAT and CDR2 is FQNNGV. V lost 5 bases and J lost 0; bases outside the gene matches: 4. CDR3 residues: CASSLGGSSYNEQFF. CDR3 DNA: TGTGCCAGCAGCCTCGGGGGGAGCTCCTACAATGAGCAGTTCTTC.

The J gene is TRBJ2-3, the V gene TRBV9; maybe TRBD2 (5 bases). The germline V gene has CDR1 SGDLS and CDR2 YYNGEE. Trimming pared 0 bases from V and 4 bases from J, leaving 9 bases between. The CDR3 runs to 14 residues. The CDR3 nucleotides read TGTGCCAGCAGCGTAGGGCTAGCATCAGATACGCAGTATTTT. As protein: CASSVGLASDTQYF.

J is TRBJ2-5 and V is TRBV2, with 9 positions matching TRBD2. This CDR3 is built from 15 residues. CDR1 and CDR2 from the germline V gene are SNHLY and FYNNEI. The V and J ends lost 2 bases and 5 bases, in that order; junction bases with no gene match: 6. CDR3 residues: CASSEWGRGGETQYF. In nucleotides, the CDR3 is TGTGCCAGCAGTGAATGGGGGCGGGGGGGGGAGACCCAGTACTTC.

This CDR3 reads CASSWGQSHTEAFF. The CDR3 DNA follows: TGTGCCAGCAGCTGGGGACAATCCCACACTGAAGCTTTCTTT. V gene TRBV7-9 combines with J gene TRBJ1-1; possible D gene TRBD1, 6 bases. V lost 4 bases and J 3 bases, leaving 12 bases between the germline ends. The CDR3 extends over 14 amino acids. CDR1 SEHNR and CDR2 FQNEAQ come from the germline V gene (reference sequence). The whole variable domain, filled in from reference TRBV7-9 and TRBJ1-1, reads DTGVSQNPRHKITKRGQNVTFRCDPISEHNRLYWYRQTLGQGPEFLTYFQNEAQLEKSRLLSDRFSAERPKGSFSTLEIQRTEQGDSAMYLCASSWGQSHTEAFFGQGTRLTVV.

V and J are TRBV11-2 and TRBJ2-3, with TRBD2 identical over 14 bases. After removal of 5 bases from V and 3 bases from J, the junction contained 7 bases not matched to a gene. Germline CDR1 is SGHAT and CDR2 is FQNNGV. This CDR3 region has 17 residues. This CDR3 is CASSQGTSGGGTDTQYF. CDR3 coding DNA: TGTGCCAGCAGCCAGGGGACTAGCGGGGGCGGGACAGATACGCAGTATTTT.

The chain uses TRBV28 and TRBJ2-4; D gene unclear. CDR3 length: 16 amino acids. Germline V gives CDR1 MDHEN, CDR2 SYDVKM. V lost 4 bases to trimming and J lost 4 bases, with 17 bases between them. The DNA for the CDR3 is TGTGCCAGCAGTTCCATGGAGCTAAACCTTAAAAACATTCAGTACTTC. It specifies CASSSMELNLKNIQYF. Based on the CDR3 plus reference TRBV28 and TRBJ2-4, the full variable domain is DVKVTQSSRYLVKRTGEKVFLECVQDMDHENMFWYRQDPGLGLRLIYFSYDVKMKEKGDIPEGYSVSREKKERFSLILESASTNQTSMYLCASSSMELNLKNIQYFGAGTRLSVL.

The chain recombines TRBV28 with TRBJ1-4; TRBD1 is a possible D gene (5 bases). V lost 8 bases and J lost 5, with 12 bases in between. CDR1 and CDR2 (germline): MDHEN, SYDVKM. The CDR3 is made up of 13 amino acids. As DNA, the CDR3 is TGTGCCAGCGGAGGAGGGGTGAATGAAAAACTGTTTTTT. Residues: CASGGGVNEKLFF.

The genes are TRBV18 and TRBJ1-3; the D gene is possibly TRBD1 (5 bases). This CDR3 is 18 amino acids long. V lost 3 bases and J lost 0, with 18 bases in between. CDR1 and CDR2 (germline): KGHSH, LQKENI. CDR3 nucleotides: TGTGCCAGCTCACCCGAGGTTTATGGGGGGAGCTCTGGAAACACCATATATTTT. Translated, it gives CASSPEVYGGSSGNTIYF. The variable domain in full, completed from reference TRBV18 and TRBJ1-3, reads NAGVMQNPRHLVRRRGQEARLRCSPMKGHSHVYWYRQLPEEGLKFMVYLQKENIIDESGMPKERFSAEFPKEGPSILRIQQVVRGDSAAYFCASSPEVYGGSSGNTIYFGEGSWLTVV.

The rearrangement links TRBV10-3 to TRBJ1-2, with 9 bases matching TRBD1. This CDR3 is 14 amino acids long. V lost 5 bases to trimming and J lost 6 bases; unmatched junction nucleotides: 7. Germline V gene data show CDR1 as ENHRY and CDR2 as SYGVKD. The CDR3 DNA follows: TGTGCCATCAGTTTGGACAGGGGTTTCGATGGCTACACCTTC. Protein: CAISLDRGFDGYTF.

This clone was counted once. This chain uses TRBV9 with TRBJ2-1; 9 bases match TRBD2. Trimming cost V 2 bases and J 9 bases; bases outside gene matches: 6. The CDR3 covers 14 residues. The germline CDR1 and CDR2 sequences are SGDLS and YYNGEE. CDR3 DNA: TGTGCCAGCAGCGTGGGACTAGCTCTAGGTGAGCAGTTCTTC. Protein sequence: CASSVGLALGEQFF.

The chain carries TRBV7-3 and TRBJ2-1; D perhaps matches TRBD1 (6 bases). Germline CDR1 reads SGHTA; CDR2 reads FQGTGA. Trimming pared 4 bases from V and 0 bases from J, leaving 13 bases between. CDR3 length: 16 amino acids. The CDR3 here is CASSSHTGSSYNEQFF. CDR3 nucleotides: TGTGCCAGCAGCTCCCATACAGGGAGCTCCTACAATGAGCAGTTCTTC.

The V gene is TRBV4-2, the J gene TRBJ2-3, with 11 bases that match TRBD2. This CDR3 is 22 amino acids long. Germline V gives CDR1 LGHNA, CDR2 YNFKEQ. V lost 1 base to trimming and J lost 1 base; unmatched junction nucleotides: 19. CDR3 nucleotide sequence: TGTGCCAGCAGCCAAGTCCGGCCTTTGGGTAGCGGGAGGGCGAGGGGCACAGATACGCAGTATTTT. It specifies CASSQVRPLGSGRARGTDTQYF.

This clone was seen a single time. This chain joins TRBV28 and TRBJ2-3; TRBD2 aligns across 11 bases. CDR3 size: 15 residues. CDR1 is MDHEN, CDR2 SYDVKM, per germline. The V gene end was trimmed by 10 bases and the J gene end by 6 bases; junction bases not matched to a gene: 12. The CDR3, as DNA: TGTGCCATCGCACGGGGACTAGCGGCATCTGATACGCAGTATTTT. As protein: CAIARGLAASDTQYF.

The chain couples TRBV20-1 to TRBJ2-7; D is unresolved. Trimming removed 4 bases from V and 12 bases from J, with 10 bases in between. CDR1 DFQATT and CDR2 SNEGSKA come from the germline V gene (reference sequence). The CDR3 runs to 9 residues. CDR3: CSAMAGGYF. In nucleotides, the CDR3 is TGCAGTGCTATGGCCGGCGGGTACTTC.

The rearrangement links TRBV7-3 to TRBJ2-1, with 13 bases aligning to TRBD2. CDR3 length equals 14 residues. The V segment lost 4 bases and the J segment 10 bases; nucleotides outside the gene matches: 4. The germline V gene encodes CDR1 SGHTA and CDR2 FQGTGA. The CDR3 reads CASSSRTSGGEQFF. The CDR3 region has the DNA TGTGCCAGCAGCTCGCGGACTAGCGGGGGCGAGCAGTTCTTC. The complete variable domain, with remaining parts taken from reference TRBV7-3 and TRBJ2-1, reads GAGVSQTPSNKVTEKGKYVELRCDPISGHTALYWYRQSLGQGPEFLIYFQGTGAADDSGLPNDRFFAVRPEGSVSTLKIQRTERGDSAVYLCASSSRTSGGEQFFGPGTRLTVL.

The V call is TRBV7-3, the J call TRBJ2-7; 8 nucleotides align to TRBD1. Germline lookup yields CDR1 SGHTA and CDR2 FQGTGA. Trimming at V came to 4 bases and at J to 3 bases, leaving 2 bases not matched to a gene. This CDR3 has 13 amino acids. The CDR3 region is CASSWGQDYEQYF. Written as DNA, the CDR3 is TGTGCCAGCAGCTGGGGACAGGACTACGAGCAGTACTTC. The full variable domain, completed using reference TRBV7-3 and TRBJ2-7, is GAGVSQTPSNKVTEKGKYVELRCDPISGHTALYWYRQSLGQGPEFLIYFQGTGAADDSGLPNDRFFAVRPEGSVSTLKIQRTERGDSAVYLCASSWGQDYEQYFGPGTRLTVT.

The V call is TRBV19, the J call TRBJ2-1, with TRBD2 identical over 7 bases. CDR1 and CDR2 from the germline V gene are LNHDA and SQIVND (reference sequence). This CDR3 has 17 amino acids. The V segment lost 5 bases and the J segment 6 bases; nucleotides outside the gene matches: 16. CDR3 coding DNA: TGTGCCAGTAGTTTGCTTCCCGGAACTAGCGTAACCAATGAGCAGTTCTTC. Translation gives CASSLLPGTSVTNEQFF.

The chain carries TRBV4-2 and TRBJ1-2, with TRBD1 as a possible D gene (5 bases). Looked up from germline, CDR1 is LGHNA and CDR2 is YNFKEQ. The ends were cut back, 0 bases at V and 10 bases at J, with 18 bases in the middle. This CDR3 has 15 residues. The CDR3 is CASSQDQPGGWNYTF. Written as DNA, the CDR3 is TGTGCCAGCAGCCAAGATCAACCGGGGGGGTGGAACTACACCTTC.

The genes are TRBV28 and TRBJ1-1; TRBD1 aligns across 7 bases. The CDR3 spans 15 residues. CDR1 is MDHEN and CDR2 is SYDVKM in the germline V gene. V trimming: 4 bases; J trimming: 2 bases; junction bases outside the gene matches: 7. The CDR3 here is CASSSTWDSNTEAFF. CDR3 DNA: TGTGCCAGCAGTTCCACCTGGGACAGTAACACTGAAGCTTTCTTT.

In its sample, this clone was seen once. This chain links TRBV2 with TRBJ1-3, with D hard to call. The CDR3 consists of 16 residues. Germline loops: CDR1 SNHLY, CDR2 FYNNEI. V lost 0 bases to trimming and J lost 4 bases, with 13 bases between them. In DNA, the CDR3 is TGTGCCAGCAGTGAAGCCTCGGTTACAGTCGGAAACACCATATATTTT. Translation: CASSEASVTVGNTIYF.

The V call is TRBV7-9, the J call TRBJ2-6; D is unclear. Trimming took off 4 bases at V and 14 bases at J, with 12 bases between the two ends. Germline loops: CDR1 SEHNR, CDR2 FQNEAQ (reference sequence). This CDR3 has 12 amino acids. This chain's CDR3 is CASSSGLGILTF. The CDR3 region has the DNA TGTGCCAGCAGCTCAGGATTAGGCATCCTGACTTTC.

The V gene is TRBV14, the J gene TRBJ2-7; 13 bases line up with TRBD2. This CDR3 is 16 amino acids long. J lost 2 bases, V lost 7 bases, and 8 bases had no gene match. The germline CDR1 and CDR2 sequences are SGHDN and FVKESK. In nucleotides, the CDR3 is TGTGCCAGCAAGAGGGGACTAGCGGGGACCACCTACGAGCAGTACTTC. It is translated as CASKRGLAGTTYEQYF.

The CDR3 coding sequence is TGTGCCAGCAGTAGGACTTACTTCTCCCCGACCGGGGAGCTGTTTTTT. It is translated as CASSRTYFSPTGELFF. The chain joins TRBV11-2 to TRBJ2-2, with D possibly TRBD2 on 5 matching bases. CDR1 is SGHAT, CDR2 FQNNGV, per germline. The CDR3 length is 16 residues. Trimming shortened V by 6 bases and J by 5 bases, and 19 bases separated the two germline ends.

This chain uses TRBV5-4 with TRBJ1-1; D is possibly TRBD1 (5 bases). V lost 4 bases and J lost 1, with 14 bases in between. This CDR3 is built from 15 residues. From germline, CDR1 is SGHNT and CDR2 YYREEE (reference sequence). This CDR3 reads CASSQDRIPNTEAFF. The CDR3 DNA reads TGTGCCAGCAGCCAAGACAGAATACCGAACACTGAAGCTTTCTTT.

V gene TRBV25-1 combines with J gene TRBJ2-5, with D possibly TRBD2 on 6 matching bases. Germline CDR1 and CDR2: MGHDK and SYGVNS. The CDR3 is 14 amino acids. V was clipped by 6 bases and J by 4 bases, with 15 bases between them. This CDR3 reads CASRDPGLGETQYF. The DNA of the CDR3 is TGTGCCAGCAGGGATCCGGGACTCGGAGAGACCCAGTACTTC. Based on the CDR3 plus reference TRBV25-1 and TRBJ2-5, the full variable domain is EADIYQTPRYLVIGTGKKITLECSQTMGHDKMYWYQQDPGMELHLIHYSYGVNSTEKGDLSSESTVSRIRTEHFPLTLESARPSHTSQYLCASRDPGLGETQYFGPGTRLLVL.

A word on this clone: Its ends do not fully match the called genes, so a read error is possible. The chain is built from TRBV7-9 and TRBJ1-4; TRBD1 matches at 8 bases. CDR1 and CDR2 (germline): SEHNR, FQNEAQ (reference sequence). This CDR3 has 17 amino acids. CDR3 sequence reads: CSSSLTSGQGSNEKLFF. Here the CDR3 DNA reads TGTTCCAGCAGCTTAACTAGTGGACAGGGCAGTAATGAAAAACTGTTTTTT.

The chain uses TRBV29-1 and TRBJ2-4, with D possibly being TRBD1 (6 bases). Between the trimmed V and J ends, which lost 6 bases and 0 bases, there was a span of 12 bases. In germline, CDR1 is SQVTM, CDR2 ANQGSEA. CDR3 length equals 14 residues. CDR3: CSVSKQGAKNIQYF. DNA of the CDR3: TGCAGCGTATCAAAACAGGGAGCCAAAAACATTCAGTACTTC.